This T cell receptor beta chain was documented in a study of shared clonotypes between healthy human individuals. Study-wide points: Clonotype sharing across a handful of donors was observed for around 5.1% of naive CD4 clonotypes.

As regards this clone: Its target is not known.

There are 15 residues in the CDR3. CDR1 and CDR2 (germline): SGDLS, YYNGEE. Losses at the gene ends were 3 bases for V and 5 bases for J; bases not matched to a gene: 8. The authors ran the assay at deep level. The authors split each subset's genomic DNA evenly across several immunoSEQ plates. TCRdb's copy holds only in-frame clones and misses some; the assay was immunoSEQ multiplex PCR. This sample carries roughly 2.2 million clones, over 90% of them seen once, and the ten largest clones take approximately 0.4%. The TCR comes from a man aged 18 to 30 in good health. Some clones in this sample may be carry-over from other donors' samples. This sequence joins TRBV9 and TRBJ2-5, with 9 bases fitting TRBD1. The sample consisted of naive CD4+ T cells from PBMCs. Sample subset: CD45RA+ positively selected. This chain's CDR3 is CASSAKTGGRETQYF. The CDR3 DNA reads TGTGCCAGCAGCGCTAAAACAGGGGGCAGGGAGACCCAGTACTTC.